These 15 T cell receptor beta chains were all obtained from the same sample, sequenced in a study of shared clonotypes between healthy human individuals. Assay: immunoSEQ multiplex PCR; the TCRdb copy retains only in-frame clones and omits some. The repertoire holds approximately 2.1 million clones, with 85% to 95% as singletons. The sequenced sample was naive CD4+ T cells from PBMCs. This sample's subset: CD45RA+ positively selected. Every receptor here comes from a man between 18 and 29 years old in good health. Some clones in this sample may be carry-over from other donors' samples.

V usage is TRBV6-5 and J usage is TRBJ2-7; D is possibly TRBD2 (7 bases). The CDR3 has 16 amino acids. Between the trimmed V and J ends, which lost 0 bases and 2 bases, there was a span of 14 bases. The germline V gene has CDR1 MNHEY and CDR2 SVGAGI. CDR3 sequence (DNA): TGTGCCAGCAGTTACTCGGGGGCGGGAGTCGCCTACGAGCAGTACTTC. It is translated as CASSYSGAGVAYEQYF.

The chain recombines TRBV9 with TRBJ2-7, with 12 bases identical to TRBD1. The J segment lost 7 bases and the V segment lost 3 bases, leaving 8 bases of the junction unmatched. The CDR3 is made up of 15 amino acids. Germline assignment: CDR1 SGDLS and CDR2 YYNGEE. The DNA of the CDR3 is TGTGCCAGCAGCGCTCCGGGACAGGGGGCGAAAGAGCAGTACTTC. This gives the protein CASSAPGQGAKEQYF.

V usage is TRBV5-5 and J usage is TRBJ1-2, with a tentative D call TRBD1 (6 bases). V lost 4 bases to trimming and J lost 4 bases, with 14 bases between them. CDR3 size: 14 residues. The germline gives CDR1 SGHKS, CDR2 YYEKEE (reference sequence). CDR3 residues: CASSARTEGYGYTF. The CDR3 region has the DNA TGTGCCAGCAGCGCAAGGACAGAAGGCTATGGCTACACCTTC.

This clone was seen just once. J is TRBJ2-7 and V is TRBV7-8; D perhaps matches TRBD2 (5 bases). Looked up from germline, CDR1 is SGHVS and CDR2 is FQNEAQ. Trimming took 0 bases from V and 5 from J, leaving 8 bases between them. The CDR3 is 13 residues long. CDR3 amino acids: CASSLARANEQYF. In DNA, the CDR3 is TGTGCCAGCAGCTTAGCGAGGGCCAACGAGCAGTACTTC.

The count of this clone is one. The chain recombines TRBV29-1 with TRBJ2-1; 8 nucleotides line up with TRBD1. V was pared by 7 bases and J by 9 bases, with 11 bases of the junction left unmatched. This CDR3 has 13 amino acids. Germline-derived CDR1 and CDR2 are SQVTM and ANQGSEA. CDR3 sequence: CSGSGQVSLEQFF. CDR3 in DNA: TGCAGCGGGTCGGGACAGGTTTCGCTTGAGCAGTTCTTC.

In DNA form, the CDR3 reads TGTGCCAGCAGTCAGACGGTTGACCATGGCTACACCTTC. Protein sequence: CASSQTVDHGYTF. The V and J genes are TRBV27 and TRBJ1-2; no firm D call. Germline-derived CDR1 and CDR2 are MNHEY and SMNVEV (reference sequence). CDR3 length: 13 amino acids. The ends were cut back, 5 bases at V and 6 bases at J, with 13 bases in the middle.

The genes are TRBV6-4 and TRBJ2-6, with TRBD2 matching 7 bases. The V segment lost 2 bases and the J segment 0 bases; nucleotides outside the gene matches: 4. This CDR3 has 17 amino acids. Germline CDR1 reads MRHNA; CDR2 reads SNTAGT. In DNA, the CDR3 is TGTGCCAGCAGTGACGGGGGGGGTAACTCTGGGGCCAACGTCCTGACTTTC. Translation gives CASSDGGGNSGANVLTF.

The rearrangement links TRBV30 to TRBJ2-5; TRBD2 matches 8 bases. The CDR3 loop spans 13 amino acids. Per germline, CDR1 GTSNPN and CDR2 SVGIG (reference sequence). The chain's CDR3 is CAEGSGSKGTQYF. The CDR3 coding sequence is TGTGCTGAGGGGAGCGGGAGTAAGGGGACCCAGTACTTC.

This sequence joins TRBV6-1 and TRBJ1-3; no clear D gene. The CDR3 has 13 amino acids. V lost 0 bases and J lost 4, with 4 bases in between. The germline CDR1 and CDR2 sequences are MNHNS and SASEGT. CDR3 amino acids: CASSEAQGNTIYF. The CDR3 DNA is TGTGCCAGCAGTGAAGCGCAAGGAAACACCATATATTTT.

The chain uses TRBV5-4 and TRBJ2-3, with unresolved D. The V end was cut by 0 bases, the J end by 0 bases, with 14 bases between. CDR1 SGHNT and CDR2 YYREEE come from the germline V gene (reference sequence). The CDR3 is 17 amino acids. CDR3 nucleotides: TGTGCCAGCAGCTTGGGTAGCAGCAAACCTAGCACAGATACGCAGTATTTT. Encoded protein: CASSLGSSKPSTDTQYF.

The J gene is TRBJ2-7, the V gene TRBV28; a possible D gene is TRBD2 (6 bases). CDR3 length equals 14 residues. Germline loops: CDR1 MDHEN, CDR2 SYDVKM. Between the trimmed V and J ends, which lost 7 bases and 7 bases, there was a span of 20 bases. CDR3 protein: CASTLSAGKGEQYF. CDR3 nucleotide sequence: TGTGCCAGCACCCTCTCCGCGGGGAAGGGGGAGCAGTACTTC.

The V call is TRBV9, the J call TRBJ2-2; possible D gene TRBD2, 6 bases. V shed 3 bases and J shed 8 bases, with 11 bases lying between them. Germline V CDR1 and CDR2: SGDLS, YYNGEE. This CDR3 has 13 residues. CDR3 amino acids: CASSGDFAGELFF. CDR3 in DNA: TGTGCCAGCAGCGGGGACTTCGCTGGGGAGCTGTTTTTT.

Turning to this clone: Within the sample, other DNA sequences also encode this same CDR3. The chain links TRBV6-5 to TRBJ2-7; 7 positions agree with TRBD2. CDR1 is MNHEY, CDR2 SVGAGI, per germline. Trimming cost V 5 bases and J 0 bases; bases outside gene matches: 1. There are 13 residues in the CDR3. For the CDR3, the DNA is TGTGCCAGCAGTAGCGGGGACTCCTACGAGCAGTACTTC. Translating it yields CASSSGDSYEQYF.

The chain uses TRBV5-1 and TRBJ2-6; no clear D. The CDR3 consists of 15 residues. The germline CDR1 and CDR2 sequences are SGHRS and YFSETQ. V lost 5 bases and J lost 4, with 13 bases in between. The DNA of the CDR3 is TGCGCCAGCAGTGAACTCGACCCGGGGGCCAACGTCCTGACTTTC. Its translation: CASSELDPGANVLTF.

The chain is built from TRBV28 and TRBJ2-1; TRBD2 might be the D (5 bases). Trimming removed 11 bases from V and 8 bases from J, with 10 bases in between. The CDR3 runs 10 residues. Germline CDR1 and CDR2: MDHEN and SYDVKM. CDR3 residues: CASLGDEQFF. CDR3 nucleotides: TGTGCCTCTCTGGGAGATGAGCAGTTCTTC.